The next 8 T cell receptor beta chains were all read from a single sample in a study of regulatory T cells in long-lasting Graves disease (dated by TCRdb to 2020 to 2022). Explained via the paper, the time point label denotes: newly diagnosed GD, antithyroid drugs for less than 3 months. For both TCR sequencing and RNA sequencing, RNA was extracted from PBMCs in TRIzol. Libraries were made using multiplex PCR. This sample was sequenced with an Illumina HiSeq 4000. iRepertoire HTBI primers and Arm-PCR amplification of CDR3 regions were used to construct TCR beta libraries. TCRdb reran the public reads through fastp at Q25 and MiXCR, keeping productive beta chains. When rows share a CDR3 protein, they turn into one entry using the most common DNA and genes. Counted in this sample were about 320,000 distinct CDR3 sequences; over 15% of them appeared once. The top ten constitute roughly 35% of the sample.

The sequencing used peripheral blood mononuclear cells (PBMCs), collected at new diagnosis, from a patient treated with antithyroid drugs. The receptors derive from a female donor with Graves disease.

This clonotype was found many times. As DNA, the CDR3 is TGTGCCAGCAATACTAAAGGGGCGGACTACAATGAGCAGTTCTTC. Translating it yields CASNTKGADYNEQFF. The chain couples TRBV11-3 to TRBJ2-1, with D perhaps matching TRBD1 (5 bases). Germline V gives CDR1 SGHNT, CDR2 YENEEA. V lost 7 bases to trimming and J lost 3 bases, with 16 bases between them. This CDR3 region has 15 residues.

The chain is built from TRBV5-1 and TRBJ2-2, with 7 bases identical to TRBD2. Germline CDR1 SGHRS, CDR2 YFSETQ. Germline trimming cut 4 bases from V and 6 bases from J; bases unmatched to any gene: 6. There are 14 residues in the CDR3. CDR3 loop: CASSLTSYAGELFF. The CDR3 bases are TGCGCCAGCAGCCTGACTAGCTACGCCGGGGAGCTGTTTTTT.

This clonotype was seen a handful of times. J is TRBJ2-4 and V is TRBV14; 8 bases align to TRBD2. The V segment lost 0 bases and the J segment 5 bases; nucleotides outside the gene matches: 0. This CDR3 region has 14 residues. In germline, CDR1 is SGHDN, CDR2 FVKESK. CDR3: CASSQELAENIQYF. The CDR3 coding sequence is TGTGCCAGCAGCCAAGAACTAGCGGAAAACATTCAGTACTTC.

A remark on this clonotype: The germline gene is not matched at one end of the junction; a read error may be the cause. This chain joins TRBV6-1 and TRBJ2-2, with TRBD2 matching 7 bases. CDR3 length: 14 amino acids. The V gene's germline CDR1 is MNHNS and CDR2 SASEGT. CDR3 protein: CASKGGVDTGELSF. CDR3 nucleotides: TGTGCCTCAAAGGGAGGGGTGGACACCGGGGAGCTGTCTTTT.

The genes are TRBV3-1 and TRBJ2-7, with D possibly TRBD2 on 5 matching bases. V dropped 3 bases and J dropped 3 bases, with 12 bases sitting between them. The V gene's germline CDR1 is LGHDT and CDR2 YNNKEL (reference sequence). The CDR3 has 14 residues. The CDR3 nucleotides are TGTGCCAGCAGCCAGTTTTCGGGGAGCTACGAGCAGTACTTC. It yields the protein CASSQFSGSYEQYF.

This chain connects TRBV5-8 to TRBJ2-7, with unresolved D. The CDR3 covers 14 residues. V dropped 4 bases and J dropped 1 base, with 12 bases sitting between them. Per the germline V gene, CDR1 is SGHTS and CDR2 is YDEGEE. CDR3 protein: CASSREAESYEQYF. The CDR3 DNA reads as TGTGCCAGCAGCCGCGAGGCCGAATCCTACGAGCAGTACTTC.

This clonotype has a handful of counts. A read error likely explains this, since a far larger clone differs by one base. This chain uses TRBV7-2 with TRBJ2-1, with TRBD2 as a possible D gene (6 bases). The CDR3 has 14 amino acids. Trimming removed 6 bases at V and 10 bases at J, with 19 bases between. Germline CDR1 reads SGHTA; CDR2 reads FQGNSA. DNA of the CDR3: TGTGCCAGCAGGGGAGCTAGCGCCTACTACGAGCAGTTCTTC. The encoded protein is CASRGASAYYEQFF.

Remarks on this clonotype: Mismatch with germline at one junction end may stem from a read error. CDR3 sequence reads: CATSSGAHQGTQYF. The CDR3 DNA sequence: TGTGCCACATCCTCAGGGGCCCACCAAGGGACCCAGTACTTC. V is TRBV25-1 and J is TRBJ2-5, with D tentatively TRBD1 (6 bases). The V gene's germline CDR1 is MGHDK and CDR2 SYGVNS. The CDR3 contains 14 residues.